Detailed here is one TCR beta chain. These data are taken from a study of CD8+ T cells in alopecia areata. Reverse transcription of extracted RNA yielded cDNA, which provided the sequencing template. Produced via immunoSEQ multiplex PCR; TCRdb's table is partial and in-frame only. The sample yields about 200,000 clones, 60% seen once. Treatment: oral pan-JAK inhibitor, 5-10 mg twice daily. Trimming at V came to 3 bases and at J to 8 bases, leaving 12 bases not matched to a gene. The length of the CDR3 is 16 residues. Germline V gene sequence: CDR1 SGHAT, CDR2 FQDESV (reference sequence). The source was CD4+ T cells sorted from blood, collected at week 24, from a patient treated with tofacitinib. The source is a human donor with alopecia areata. This chain connects TRBV11-1 to TRBJ1-2; 10 bases align to TRBD1. CDR3 sequence: CASSFGTGATMEGYTF. As DNA, the CDR3 is TGTGCCAGCAGCTTCGGGACAGGGGCCACTATGGAGGGCTACACCTTC.